Here is one T cell receptor beta chain with its context. Its antigen remains unknown. Cultured CD4+ T-cell DNA underwent Oncomine TCR Beta short-read sequencing. Using the QIAamp micro DNA kit, genomic DNA was extracted from the CD4+ T cells that had been cultured. TCRdb reprocessed the PCR reads with MiXCR, giving one entry per CDR3 protein. Here the sample spans 7,000 or so distinct CDR3 sequences, roughly 36% being singletons. The treatment was: approximately nine-day PBMC culture with coronavirus spike peptide pools or control peptides (ViraFEST assay). Researchers collected the unexposed donor's CD4+ T cells before the COVID-19 pandemic (2011-2018). Alongside 7.5 to 10 IU/ml IL-2 and 10 ug/ml peptide pools, PBMCs were cultured at some 2 million per well. This sample stems from a study of vaccination and CD4 T cells after COVID-19. The overall study: Samples were taken after vaccination, a median of roughly 70 days after dose two, with a range of 14 to 241.

The CDR3 sequence is 12 residues long. Trimming removed 4 bases at V and 6 bases at J, with 10 bases between. The V gene's germline CDR1 is SGHNT and CDR2 YENEEA. Study-level findings and limits: Median numbers of SARS-CoV-2-reactive clonotypes increased from 21 to 38 (not a significant change).

This chain uses TRBV11-3 with TRBJ2-7; the D gene is possibly TRBD1 (6 bases). This clonotype was sampled from a human donor in good health. Sequenced input: CD4+ T cells from blood, cultured in vitro. For the CDR3, the DNA is TGTGCCAGCAGCTCGCCAGGGGCCGAGCAGTACTTC. Translated, it gives CASSSPGAEQYF. The variable domain in full, with the rest retrieved from reference TRBV11-3 and TRBJ2-7, is EAGVVQSPRYKIIEKKQPVAFWCNPISGHNTLYWYLQNLGQGPELLIRYENEEAVDDSQLPKDRFSAERLKGVDSTLKIQPAELGDSAVYLCASSSPGAEQYFGPGTRLTVT.